Below are 5 T cell receptor beta chains sequenced from a single sample in a study of blood T cell repertoires in COVID-19. Assay: immunoSEQ multiplex PCR; the TCRdb copy retains only in-frame clones and omits some. The table shows 130,000 to 150,000 clones, with roughly 80% occurring only once. The sample was peripheral blood. The receptors here all came from a woman aged 70-85 years with COVID-19, enrolled during active disease.

CDR3 residues: CASSERQVAAFF. CDR3 bases: TGCGCCAGCAGTGAGAGACAGGTAGCAGCTTTCTTT. The rearrangement uses TRBV10-2 and TRBJ1-1; a weak D match, TRBD1 (6 bases). Germline CDR1 is WSHSY and CDR2 is SAAADI. Deletions cut 2 bases from V and 10 bases from J, with 11 bases between. The CDR3 spans 12 residues.

The genes are TRBV7-2 and TRBJ1-2; 7 nucleotides line up with TRBD1. The germline V gene has CDR1 SGHTA and CDR2 FQGNSA. V lost 3 bases and J lost 7; bases outside the gene matches: 5. The CDR3 has 13 amino acids. The CDR3 here is CASSLDRIAGYTF. CDR3 DNA sequence: TGTGCCAGCAGCTTGGACAGGATAGCTGGCTACACCTTC.

V and J are TRBV5-6 and TRBJ2-3; 9 nucleotides agree with TRBD2. V shed 1 base and J 2 bases; nucleotides not matched to a gene: 5. Germline loops: CDR1 SGHDT, CDR2 YYEEEE. This CDR3 has 16 amino acids. The CDR3 loop is CASSLLAGAFTDTQYF. As DNA, the CDR3 is TGTGCCAGCAGCTTGTTAGCGGGGGCCTTCACAGATACGCAGTATTTT.

V and J are TRBV19 and TRBJ2-2; 7 nucleotides match TRBD1. V shed 5 bases, J shed 3 bases, and the junction held 12 bases outside the gene matches. CDR1 is LNHDA and CDR2 is SQIVND in the germline V gene (reference sequence). The CDR3 loop spans 17 amino acids. CDR3 nucleotides: TGTGCCAGTAGTTACTCGGGGCCCCAGGGGGACACCGGGGAGCTGTTTTTT. Translation: CASSYSGPQGDTGELFF.

Points on this clone: One junction end does not reproduce the germline sequence, and a read error may be involved. The J gene is TRBJ1-1, the V gene TRBV11-3; D may be TRBD1 (5 bases). The CDR3 contains 12 residues. From germline, CDR1 is SGHNT and CDR2 YENEEA. CDR3 DNA: TGCTACCCCCGGGGGTCTGACACTGAAGCTTTCTTT. This codes for CYPRGSDTEAFF. Full variable domain (outside the CDR3, taken from reference TRBV11-3 and TRBJ1-1): EAGVVQSPRYKIIEKKQPVAFWCNPISGHNTLYWYLQNLGQGPELLIRYENEEAVDDSQLPKDRFSAERLKGVDSTLKIQPAELGDSAVYLCYPRGSDTEAFFGQGTRLTVV.